The source of this T cell receptor (beta chain) is a study of beta chain features in type 1 diabetes. Details on this clone: Its antigen is still unknown.

As every portion of the isolated RNA was reverse transcribed, the sequencing read expressed TCRB transcripts. Some 3.4 million reads were obtained on average from naive, central memory and regulatory T cell samples. Using immunoSEQ multiplex PCR, the repertoire was profiled, and TCRdb retains in-frame clones only, with some absent. The profile shows some 240,000 clones, roughly a tenth of them singletons. CDR1 SQVTM and CDR2 ANQGSEA come from the germline V gene. Trimming shortened V by 2 bases and J by 7 bases, and 15 bases separated the two germline ends. CDR3 length equals 13 residues. The study's findings and limits: Comparison showed that naive, central memory and Treg TCRB repertoires appeared more similar among patients than among healthy donors. Shortening of TCRB CDR3s, moderate but significant, appeared in all four CD4+ subsets of Type 1 diabetes patients.

This chain links TRBV29-1 with TRBJ2-7; D not resolved. Specimen: central memory CD4+ T cells from blood. The sequence came from a man between 18 and 29 years old in good health. CDR3 protein: CSVELKPSGEQYF. In DNA form, the CDR3 reads TGCAGCGTTGAACTCAAGCCCTCGGGTGAGCAGTACTTC.